These T cell receptor beta chains were read from a single sample in a study of PD-L1 blockade in urothelial cancer. Here immunoSEQ multiplex PCR was the method, and the copy in TCRdb shows in-frame clones only, minus some. This table holds about 110,000 clones, approximately 85% found once. This specimen was PBMCs, taken around atezolizumab (anti-PD-L1) treatment. These receptors were taken from a man in his fifties or sixties with urothelial cancer. CDR3s include the opening cysteine and the closing phenylalanine or tryptophan. The D gene is left open where the match is weak.

j_call | d_call | v_call | cdr3_nt | cdr3_aa
TRBJ1-2 | NA | TRBV2 | TGTGCCAGCAGTGAAAGGAGTAACTATGGCTACACCTTC | CASSERSNYGYTF
TRBJ2-1 | TRBD2 | TRBV6-1 | TGTGCCAGCACGACTAGCGGGGCCTACAATGAGCAGTTCTTC | CASTTSGAYNEQFF
TRBJ1-1 | NA | TRBV11-2 | TGTGCCAGCAGCTTAAAAGGGGGGAACACTGAAGCTTTCTTT | CASSLKGGNTEAFF
TRBJ1-1 | TRBD1 | TRBV2 | TGTGCCACATCGACAGGGATCACTGAAGCTTTCTTT | CATSTGITEAFF
TRBJ2-7 | TRBD2 | TRBV10-1 | TGCGCCAGCACTGAGACGCGGATAGCGGGCAACCTCTCCTACGAGCAGTACTTC | CASTETRIAGNLSYEQYF
TRBJ1-2 | NA | TRBV7-9 | TGTGCCAGCAAAGCGTCGGATAACTATGGCTACACCTTC | CASKASDNYGYTF
TRBJ2-3 | TRBD2 | TRBV27 | TGTGCCAGCAGTCGGCTAGCGGGCACAGATACGCAGTATTTT | CASSRLAGTDTQYF
TRBJ1-1 | NA | TRBV30 | TGTGCCGCTGGGGCAGGGTGGATGAACACTGAAGCTTTCTTT | CAAGAGWMNTEAFF
TRBJ1-6 | TRBD1 | TRBV6-5 | TGTGCCAGCAGTTACTCCCCGGGACAGGATTCACCCCTCCACTTT | CASSYSPGQDSPLHF
TRBJ2-1 | TRBD2 | TRBV14 | TGTGCCAGCACTAGCGGGAGGGCCCCCTACAATGAGCAGTTCTTC | CASTSGRAPYNEQFF
TRBJ1-2 | NA | TRBV6-6 | TGTGCCAGCAGTTTTACACAGGACTATGGCTACACCTTC | CASSFTQDYGYTF
TRBJ2-5 | NA | TRBV5-1 | TGCGCCAGCAGCACTAGCAGGGGGGAGACCCAGTACTTC | CASSTSRGETQYF
TRBJ2-7 | NA | TRBV4-2 | TGTGCCAGCAGCCAAGAGAGGGGGACCTACGAGCAGTACTTC | CASSQERGTYEQYF
TRBJ1-2 | TRBD1 | TRBV19 | TGTGCCAGTAGTATTGGGACAGGACTCTATGGCTACACCTTC | CASSIGTGLYGYTF
TRBJ2-5 | TRBD1 | TRBV19 | TGTGCCAGTAGTAAGGACAGGGGTAGGAAGACCCAGTACTTC | CASSKDRGRKTQYF
TRBJ2-7 | TRBD2 | TRBV27 | TGTGCCAGCAGTTCCACTAGCGGGAGCTACGAGCAGTACTTC | CASSSTSGSYEQYF
TRBJ2-1 | TRBD2 | TRBV19 | TGTGCCAGTAGCCGTAGCGGGAGCTCCTACAATGAGCAGTTCTTC | CASSRSGSSYNEQFF
TRBJ2-7 | NA | TRBV28 | TGTGCCAGCAGTTTAGGGACAACGGTACAGTACTTC | CASSLGTTVQYF
TRBJ1-2 | NA | TRBV5-6 | TGTGCCAGCAGCTTGACAGGGAACCCCTATGGCTACACCTTC | CASSLTGNPYGYTF
TRBJ2-1 | TRBD2 | TRBV7-2 | TGTGCCAGCAGCTTTGCGGGAGGGGTCTACAATGAGCAGTTCTTC | CASSFAGGVYNEQFF
TRBJ2-3 | NA | TRBV7-8 | TGTGCCAGCAGCTTACGGGGGGCCGAAGATACGCAGTATTTT | CASSLRGAEDTQYF
TRBJ2-3 | TRBD2 | TRBV13 | TGTGCCAGCAGCTTGGGGAGGGGAGACGATACGCAGTATTTT | CASSLGRGDDTQYF
TRBJ1-2 | TRBD1 | TRBV7-9 | TGTGCCAGCAGCCCAACCGGGACAGCCGGGTTAAAGAACTATGGCTACACCTTC | CASSPTGTAGLKNYGYTF
TRBJ2-7 | TRBD2 | TRBV4-2 | TGTGCCAGCAGCCAAGTGGTACTAGCGGGAGTTCGCGAGCAGTACTTC | CASSQVVLAGVREQYF
TRBJ2-2 | TRBD1 | TRBV5-1 | TGCGCCAGCAGCTTGGGACAGGGGGCGTTTACCGGGGAGCTGTTTTTT | CASSLGQGAFTGELFF